One and the same sample provided the 2 T cell receptor beta chains below, sequenced in a study of technical replicates of blood from several donors. Method: immunoSEQ multiplex PCR; TCRdb's copy keeps in-frame clones and lacks some. The sample lists about 100,000 clones, around 96% occurring once. Sequencing used T cells isolated from PBMCs. Receptors originate from a human donor in good health.

The chain recombines TRBV11-3 with TRBJ2-7; tentative D call: TRBD2 (7 bases). This CDR3 region has 15 residues. Trimming removed 6 bases from V and 0 bases from J, with 15 bases in between. Germline CDR1 and CDR2: SGHNT and YENEEA. CDR3 in amino acids: CASSRIRGASYEQYF. CDR3 nucleotide sequence: TGTGCCAGCAGTCGCATCCGGGGGGCCTCCTACGAGCAGTACTTC.

This chain links TRBV6-5 with TRBJ1-1, with D uncertain. The germline V gene encodes CDR1 MNHEY and CDR2 SVGAGI. This CDR3 spans 12 amino acids. The V end lost 3 bases, the J end lost 8 bases, and 10 bases lay between the germline ends. CDR3 in DNA: TGTGCCAGCAGTTATTCAACAGAGGAAGCTTTCTTT. It specifies CASSYSTEEAFF.